Following are 29 T cell receptor beta chains from one sample sequenced in a study of post-analysis software for immune sequencing data. Study results and caveats: Relative to controls, patients had 4 or 5 TRBV segments at higher frequency, with TRBV5-6, TRBV5-1 and TRBV20-1 among these.

No cognate antigen is known for these TCRs. Unique molecular identifiers were carried by the TCR beta cDNA libraries. TCRdb used MiXCR to reprocess the PCR reads, holding one entry per CDR3 protein. Of around 770,000 distinct CDR3 sequences detected, around 45% appear once; the ten largest clones hold just under 5%. The sequenced material came from blood. The receptor source for this set is a girl aged 5 to 17 with multiple sclerosis.

The chain carries TRBV28 and TRBJ2-1; D is uncertain. CDR3 length: 11 residues. Germline CDR1 and CDR2: MDHEN and SYDVKM. V was trimmed by 4 bases and J by 10 bases, leaving 8 bases between them. The chain's CDR3 is CASSSVSEQFF. For the CDR3, the DNA is TGTGCCAGCAGTTCGGTCAGCGAGCAGTTCTTC.

The chain couples TRBV5-1 to TRBJ2-3, with 9 bases identical to TRBD2. CDR1 and CDR2 (germline): SGHRS, YFSETQ. The V and J ends lost 7 bases and 3 bases, in that order; junction bases with no gene match: 3. This CDR3 spans 13 amino acids. The DNA for the CDR3 is TGCGCCAGCGCTAGCGGGACAACAGATACGCAGTATTTT. The encoded protein is CASASGTTDTQYF.

This clonotype was counted only a few times. The chain carries TRBV6-5 and TRBJ1-4, with unresolved D. The CDR3 is 12 residues long. Germline CDR1 is MNHEY and CDR2 is SVGAGI. V was pared by 6 bases and J by 8 bases, with 10 bases between. CDR3 nucleotide sequence: TGTGCCAGCAGACAGATTGGGGAAAAACTGTTTTTT. This sequence encodes CASRQIGEKLFF.

This clonotype was counted a few times. This chain links TRBV12-3 or TRBV12-4 with TRBJ2-3; D perhaps matches TRBD2 (6 bases). The V end was cut by 0 bases, the J end by 5 bases, with 12 bases between. This CDR3 is built from 15 residues. As DNA, the CDR3 is TGTGCCAGCAGTTTAGCGCGGGGCCCCGGAGATACGCAGTATTTT. It translates to CASSLARGPGDTQYF.

The chain uses TRBV12-3 or TRBV12-4 and TRBJ1-5; maybe TRBD1 (5 bases). This CDR3 has 14 amino acids. The V gene lost 6 bases and the J gene lost 7 bases, with 16 bases spanning the gap. The CDR3 is CASRRGLRPQPQHF. CDR3 nucleotides: TGTGCCAGCAGAAGGGGCCTCCGCCCCCAGCCCCAGCATTTT.

The chain combines TRBV7-2 with TRBJ2-1, with 10 nucleotides matching TRBD2. Unmatched junction bases numbered 5, after V lost 5 bases and J lost 4 bases. The germline gives CDR1 SGHTA, CDR2 FQGNSA. There are 15 residues in the CDR3. The CDR3 nucleotides read TGTGCCAGCAGCGGACTAGCGGATATATACAATGAGCAGTTCTTC. Its translation: CASSGLADIYNEQFF.

This clonotype has more than one count but fewer than ten. This chain joins TRBV5-1 and TRBJ2-7; the D gene is possibly TRBD1 (6 bases). The CDR3 has 15 amino acids. The V end was cut by 0 bases, the J end by 3 bases, with 13 bases between. Germline V lookup: CDR1 SGHRS, CDR2 YFSETQ. CDR3 bases: TGCGCCAGCAGCTTGGTGCAGGGGCGTATCTACGAGCAGTACTTC. This encodes CASSLVQGRIYEQYF.

This sequence joins TRBV5-6 and TRBJ2-7; the D is unclear. CDR1 is SGHDT and CDR2 is YYEEEE in the germline V gene. V shed 2 bases and J shed 7 bases, with 13 bases lying between them. There are 13 residues in the CDR3. The CDR3 sequence is CASSFITYNEQYF. The CDR3 DNA reads as TGTGCCAGCAGCTTTATTACTTACAATGAGCAGTACTTC.

This chain joins TRBV5-1 and TRBJ2-3; 7 bases map to TRBD1. The CDR3 covers 16 residues. Trimming at V came to 0 bases and at J to 6 bases, leaving 10 bases not matched to a gene. Germline CDR1 and CDR2: SGHRS and YFSETQ. The CDR3 loop reads CASSLAIDRVADTQYF. In DNA, the CDR3 is TGCGCCAGCAGCTTGGCAATAGACAGGGTAGCTGATACGCAGTATTTT.

The genes are TRBV20-1 and TRBJ2-1; the D gene is possibly TRBD2 (5 bases). The V gene lost 2 bases and the J gene lost 7 bases, with 30 bases spanning the gap. This CDR3 has 19 amino acids. Germline CDR1 DFQATT, CDR2 SNEGSKA (reference sequence). CDR3 loop: CSARLRDRRHRKHENEQFF. CDR3 nucleotide sequence: TGCAGTGCTAGACTTCGGGATAGGAGGCATCGGAAACATGAGAATGAGCAGTTCTTC.

The V gene is TRBV7-3, the J gene TRBJ2-3; no clear D. The CDR3 loop spans 15 amino acids. Germline V gene data show CDR1 as SGHTA and CDR2 as FQGTGA. Trimming removed 0 bases at V and 3 bases at J, with 10 bases between. The CDR3: CASSLTRKLTDTQYF. In DNA, the CDR3 is TGTGCCAGCAGCTTAACTCGAAAACTGACAGATACGCAGTATTTT.

The J gene is TRBJ2-1, the V gene TRBV9; a possible D gene is TRBD2 (6 bases). Trimming took off 0 bases at V and 9 bases at J, with 13 bases between the two ends. There are 14 residues in the CDR3. Germline loops: CDR1 SGDLS, CDR2 YYNGEE. The chain's CDR3 is CASSVDLAWIEQFF. The CDR3 DNA sequence: TGTGCCAGCAGCGTAGATCTAGCGTGGATTGAGCAGTTCTTC.

This clonotype has at least ten counts. The gene calls are TRBV29-1 and TRBJ2-1; D is perhaps TRBD2 (6 bases). The CDR3 length is 12 residues. With 4 bases removed from V and 5 bases from J, the gap between germline ends came to 9 bases. Germline CDR1 is SQVTM and CDR2 is ANQGSEA. In nucleotides, the CDR3 is TGCAGCGTTGTGCGGGGTCACAATGAGCAGTTCTTC. Its protein product is CSVVRGHNEQFF.

This chain connects TRBV4-2 to TRBJ2-7; D unclear. The J call may be mistaken, given a closer DNA end match to TRBJ2-4. CDR3 size: 15 residues. Germline V gene sequence: CDR1 LGHNA, CDR2 YNFKEQ. CDR3 in amino acids: CASSQDLLTKNIQYF. The CDR3 DNA is TGTGCCAGCAGCCAAGATCTCCTAACTAAAAACATTCAGTACTTC.

This clonotype was seen a few times. The junction shows a germline mismatch at one end, possibly a read error. The rearrangement joins TRBV10-3 to TRBJ2-3; 7 nucleotides match TRBD2. This CDR3 has 15 amino acids. The germline gives CDR1 ENHRY, CDR2 SYGVKD. The CDR3 coding sequence is TGTGCCACCCGGGGGGAGTACCCTAGCACAGGTACGCAGTATTTT. This translates into CATRGEYPSTGTQYF.

The table lists this clonotype with a few counts. The rearrangement links TRBV6-5 to TRBJ1-5; a possible D gene is TRBD1 (5 bases). There are 17 residues in the CDR3. From germline, CDR1 is MNHEY and CDR2 SVGAGI. Trimming left V 4 bases short and J 7 bases short, with 23 bases between. This chain's CDR3 is CASSSSNWDPIGQPQHF. The CDR3 region has the DNA TGTGCCAGCAGTTCTTCTAACTGGGACCCTATAGGACAGCCCCAGCATTTT.

The chain uses TRBV7-2 and TRBJ2-3; 12 bases are a match to TRBD2. V lost 4 bases and J lost 2; bases outside the gene matches: 10. CDR1 and CDR2 (germline): SGHTA, FQGNSA. The CDR3 runs to 18 residues. The CDR3 DNA follows: TGTGCCAGCAGCTACGGACTAGCGGGACCTGATAACACAGATACGCAGTATTTT. Its protein product is CASSYGLAGPDNTDTQYF.

V usage is TRBV28 and J usage is TRBJ2-6, with D uncertain. CDR3 length equals 12 residues. Germline lookup yields CDR1 MDHEN and CDR2 SYDVKM. V was pared by 9 bases and J by 4 bases, with 7 bases between. The DNA for the CDR3 is TGTGCCAGGAAAGCAGGGGCCAACGTCCTGACTTTC. Its protein is CARKAGANVLTF.

This sequence joins TRBV27 and TRBJ2-1; D possibly corresponds to TRBD1 (5 bases). Deletions cut 9 bases from V and 9 bases from J, with 18 bases between. Germline V lookup: CDR1 MNHEY, CDR2 SMNVEV (reference sequence). The CDR3 is 13 amino acids. The CDR3 DNA follows: TGTGCCAGTAAACCCCAGGGTCTGATTGAGCAGTTCTTC. The encoded protein is CASKPQGLIEQFF.

This chain joins TRBV20-1 and TRBJ2-1; 12 positions agree with TRBD2. Per germline, CDR1 DFQATT and CDR2 SNEGSKA (reference sequence). This CDR3 is 16 amino acids long. Germline trimming cut 0 bases from V and 10 bases from J; bases unmatched to any gene: 10. The CDR3 DNA reads as TGCAGTGCTAGAGATCTCACTAGCGGGAGGTCCAACGAGCAGTTCTTC. Protein sequence: CSARDLTSGRSNEQFF.

This clonotype occurred a few times. CDR3 residues: CASRRRGPGNSYEQYF. The CDR3 DNA reads as TGTGCCAGCAGACGACGTGGCCCGGGGAACTCCTACGAGCAGTACTTC. The V gene is TRBV12-3 or TRBV12-4, the J gene TRBJ2-7; D possibly corresponds to TRBD2 (5 bases). The CDR3 totals 16 residues. The V end was cut by 6 bases, the J end by 0 bases, with 18 bases between.

Only a few counts were recorded for this clonotype. This chain connects TRBV6-1 to TRBJ2-3; TRBD1 aligns across 7 bases. V was clipped by 5 bases and J by 2 bases; unmatched bases: 10. Looked up from germline, CDR1 is MNHNS and CDR2 is SASEGT. CDR3 length: 16 residues. Here the CDR3 reads CASSPRVQGNTDTQYF. The CDR3 DNA reads as TGTGCCAGCAGTCCTCGGGTACAGGGGAACACAGATACGCAGTATTTT.

The CDR3 region is CSATTGHVAGAGDYEQYF. CDR3 nucleotides: TGCAGTGCTACCACCGGACACGTAGCGGGAGCAGGGGACTACGAGCAGTACTTC. This chain links TRBV20-1 with TRBJ2-5; 9 nucleotides line up with TRBD2. The J call may be mistaken, given a closer DNA end match to TRBJ2-7. The CDR3 contains 18 residues. Germline V gene lookup returns CDR1 DFQATT and CDR2 SNEGSKA (reference sequence).

The CDR3 bases are TGTGCCAGCAGTTTAACTCTGGGGTTCACGAGGGAAAAACTGTTTTTT. Translated, it gives CASSLTLGFTREKLFF. The chain employs TRBV12-3 or TRBV12-4 and TRBJ1-4; D gene uncertain. This CDR3 spans 16 amino acids. V gave up 2 bases and J gave up 8 bases, with 18 bases separating them.

This clonotype was recorded a few times. J is TRBJ2-7 and V is TRBV6-2 or TRBV6-3; 7 nucleotides match TRBD1. Germline V gene data show CDR1 as MNHEY and CDR2 as SVGEGT. The J segment lost 7 bases and the V segment lost 11 bases, leaving 14 bases of the junction unmatched. The CDR3 sequence is 13 residues long. Here the CDR3 DNA reads TGTGCCGGCTGCACAGGGGAACGGCGTGAGCAGTACTTC. Its protein is CAGCTGERREQYF.

The chain carries TRBV7-6 and TRBJ1-6, with TRBD1 matching 9 bases. Germline lookup yields CDR1 SGHVS and CDR2 FNYEAQ. The V gene end was trimmed by 0 bases and the J gene end by 6 bases; junction bases not matched to a gene: 0. The CDR3 has 15 residues. CDR3 sequence: CASSLAQGANSPLHF. The CDR3 DNA reads as TGTGCCAGCAGCTTAGCACAGGGGGCTAATTCACCCCTCCACTTT.

The chain has TRBV6-2 or TRBV6-3 and TRBJ2-7, with a tentative D call TRBD1 (6 bases). CDR1 and CDR2 from the germline V gene are MNHEY and SVGEGT. CDR3 length: 14 amino acids. V gave up 8 bases and J gave up 0 bases, with 14 bases separating them. The chain's CDR3 is CASLDLDSSYEQYF. The CDR3 coding sequence is TGTGCCAGCCTGGACCTGGACAGCTCCTACGAGCAGTACTTC.

The chain has TRBV20-1 and TRBJ2-1; 7 nucleotides line up with TRBD1. CDR3 length: 16 amino acids. Germline V CDR1 and CDR2: DFQATT, SNEGSKA (reference sequence). V was clipped by 1 base and J by 0 bases; unmatched bases: 6. CDR3 residues: CSARAQGVSSYNEQFF. For the CDR3, the DNA is TGCAGTGCTAGAGCCCAGGGGGTAAGCTCCTACAATGAGCAGTTCTTC.

The rearrangement joins TRBV6-1 to TRBJ2-1, with D perhaps TRBD2 (5 bases). Trimming shortened V by 6 bases and J by 7 bases, and 13 bases separated the two germline ends. CDR1 is MNHNS and CDR2 is SASEGT in the germline V gene. The CDR3 loop spans 13 amino acids. The CDR3 bases are TGTGCCAGCAGGTACCCCGGGGATAATGAGCAGTTCTTC. Translating gives CASRYPGDNEQFF.